This entry features one T cell receptor beta chain sequence. The antigen it recognizes is unknown. Per-base quality was not reported, and no clone a single base away is much larger than it. Immunologically healthy infants undergoing open corrective cardiac surgery for congenital heart defects in Finland were used as donors. During surgery, a small roughly 0.5-1 mL aliquot of peripheral blood was collected from four of the eight donors. Genomic DNA from blood samples was extracted from all available leukocytes rather than from a fixed cell number. ACK lysis buffer was used to remove erythrocytes from the blood, and the remaining leukocytes were kept as pellets at -70 degrees C. A QIAsymphony instrument was used to extract genomic DNA from frozen cell pellets. The data stem from a study of human thymus T cells (dated by TCRdb to about 2020). In the study overall: The study characterized TCR alpha and beta repertoires from eight infant thymus samples and four related peripheral blood samples. Donor ages ranged from roughly 7 to 250 days, and the cohort comprised 5 to 7 male and two female infants.

The immunoSEQ multiplex PCR assay was used to amplify the TCRB and TCRAD loci from a standardized quantity of quality-controlled genomic DNA. The V(D)J region was spanned by amplicons of a length sufficient to cover the CDR3 and to identify V and J genes. Through the commercial immunoSEQ service, the amplicons were sequenced on an Illumina platform. In the authors' own workflow: Corrections for primer bias and sequencing errors followed previously described methods, while TCRAD and TCRB definitions were based on the IMGT database. immunoSEQ Analyzer 3.0 and VDJTools were used for repertoire analysis, which covered basic statistics, V/J segment usage, diversity estimates, rarefaction and pairwise overlap. Chao1, ChaoE, Efron-Thisted, Shannon and inverse Simpson indices were used to estimate diversity, which was also estimated on datasets down-sampled to the smallest sample. Repertoire overlap was determined by strict matching of CDR3 nucleotide sequence, V gene and J gene, and Jaccard-based multidimensional scaling clustering was applied. In its TCRdb copy, this immuneACCESS table keeps in-frame sequences only and misses some clones. Where compared with another copy, unresolved V genes explain less than half of these, and the others have no known cause. V, J and clone size were drawn from that table, and D and trimming were deduced from the DNA. Present in this sample are 46,000 or so clones, 85% to 95% of which were seen just once. The ten biggest clones cover approximately 0.17% of the sample.

The CDR3 contains 14 residues, cysteine and phenylalanine counted. The DNA shown is the 42-base CDR3, in frame from base 1. V was cut back by 4 bases and J by 3 bases, leaving a gap of 14 bases between them. Via the germline V gene (reference sequence), CDR1 is GTSNPN and CDR2 SVGIG. What the study reported, not specific to this receptor: On average, thymus samples gave 650,000 to 850,000 unique TCRB clonotypes, whereas blood samples gave roughly 80,000. Both the thymic and the peripheral blood repertoires appeared to show biased V and J gene segment usage.

This TCR was recovered from a girl less than two years old with a congenital heart defect but otherwise immunologically healthy. Recombination linked TRBV30 to TRBJ2-3; no D gene call is confident. Sample: blood. The CDR3 region has the sequence CAWTARLGTDTQYF. The DNA sequence is given as TGTGCCTGGACAGCCCGGTTGGGGACAGATACGCAGTATTTT.